This T cell receptor beta chain derives from a study of T cell changes during pregnancy in multiple sclerosis. TCRdb's copy holds only in-frame clones and misses some; the assay was immunoSEQ multiplex PCR. The sample lists about 29,000 clones; approximately 90% were seen once. V lost 2 bases to trimming and J lost 4 bases, with 6 bases between them. The germline V gene has CDR1 SEHNR and CDR2 FQNEAQ (reference sequence). The CDR3 has 13 residues. The TCR comes from a female donor with multiple sclerosis, enrolled in a pregnancy study. The starting material was CD8+ T cells from peripheral blood mononuclear cells, obtained after pregnancy. This chain uses TRBV7-9 with TRBJ2-1, with D perhaps matching TRBD1 (5 bases). The CDR3 DNA reads as TGTGCCAGCAGCTTACAGGGTTACAATGAGCAGTTCTTC. Translating gives CASSLQGYNEQFF.